These T cell receptor beta chains were read from a single sample in a study of graft-versus-host responses after intestinal transplantation. TCRdb's table, derived via immunoSEQ multiplex PCR, lists solely in-frame clones and lacks some. The data show about 22,000 clones, 55% to 60% seen once. The sample consisted of alloreactive CD4+ T cells from a mixed lymphocyte reaction culture, taken before intestinal transplant. The source of these receptors is a human patient who received an intestinal transplant. Both conserved end residues are part of each CDR3. The D gene is left open where the match is weak. Clone sizes are given selectively: once, few, many, or a class where the clone is expanded.

d_call: TRBD2
j_call: TRBJ2-3
clone_size: once
v_call: TRBV5-1
cdr3_nt: TGCGCCAGCAGCATCCCGACGGCTAGCGGAAGCACAGATACGCAGTATTTT
cdr3_aa: CASSIPTASGSTDTQYF

d_call: .
j_call: TRBJ1-1
clone_size: .
v_call: TRBV9
cdr3_nt: TGTGCCAGCAGGAGTATGGCAGGGTCTAACACTGAAGCTTTCTTT
cdr3_aa: CASRSMAGSNTEAFF

d_call: .
j_call: TRBJ1-5
clone_size: .
v_call: TRBV30
cdr3_nt: TGTGCCTGGAGAAGAAGGGAGGGGAATCAGCCCCAGCATTTT
cdr3_aa: CAWRRREGNQPQHF

d_call: TRBD1
j_call: TRBJ1-1
clone_size: few
v_call: TRBV28
cdr3_nt: TGTGCCAGCAGTTTATCGGGACAGGGACGTGAAGCTTTCTTT
cdr3_aa: CASSLSGQGREAFF

d_call: .
j_call: TRBJ2-5
clone_size: .
v_call: TRBV19
cdr3_nt: TGTGCCAGTAGTACCTCAGCGACCCAAGAGACCCAGTACTTC
cdr3_aa: CASSTSATQETQYF

d_call: .
j_call: TRBJ1-5
clone_size: .
v_call: TRBV2
cdr3_nt: TGTGCCAGCAGCGCCGGACAGACGGGCAATCAGCCCCAGCATTTT
cdr3_aa: CASSAGQTGNQPQHF

d_call: .
j_call: TRBJ2-7
clone_size: .
v_call: TRBV30
cdr3_nt: TGTGCCTGGAGGTCCGGGGGGCGATCCTACGAGCAGTACTTC
cdr3_aa: CAWRSGGRSYEQYF

d_call: TRBD2
j_call: TRBJ2-2
clone_size: few
v_call: TRBV30
cdr3_nt: TGTGCCTGGAGAGCTCCGGGACTAGTAACCGGGGAGCTGTTTTTT
cdr3_aa: CAWRAPGLVTGELFF

d_call: TRBD1
j_call: TRBJ2-7
clone_size: .
v_call: TRBV6-5
cdr3_nt: TGTGCCAGCAGCCGACAGGGGCTCCCCTACGAGCAGTACTTC
cdr3_aa: CASSRQGLPYEQYF

d_call: TRBD2
j_call: TRBJ2-7
clone_size: few
v_call: TRBV28
cdr3_nt: TGTGCCAGCACAACGGGACTAAATTACGAGCAGTACTTC
cdr3_aa: CASTTGLNYEQYF

d_call: .
j_call: TRBJ2-5
clone_size: few
v_call: TRBV7-3
cdr3_nt: TGTGCCAGCAGCCCCAGGCCTGGTGGGACCCAGTACTTC
cdr3_aa: CASSPRPGGTQYF

d_call: .
j_call: TRBJ1-1
clone_size: .
v_call: TRBV10-1
cdr3_nt: TGCGCCAGCAGCCAGAACCTGAACACTGAAGCTTTCTTT
cdr3_aa: CASSQNLNTEAFF

d_call: .
j_call: TRBJ2-7
clone_size: .
v_call: TRBV28
cdr3_nt: TGTGCCAGCAGCCTCCCCAGGGACGAGCAGTACTTC
cdr3_aa: CASSLPRDEQYF

d_call: TRBD1
j_call: TRBJ1-1
clone_size: once
v_call: TRBV25-1
cdr3_nt: TGTGCCAGCAGGGGTTTAGGGACAGGGGGGGTTCGAACTGAAGCTTTCTTT
cdr3_aa: CASRGLGTGGVRTEAFF

d_call: .
j_call: TRBJ2-2
clone_size: .
v_call: TRBV5-1
cdr3_nt: TGCGCCAGCAGCGCCAAGGGGCCGGCCGGGGAGCTGTTTTTT
cdr3_aa: CASSAKGPAGELFF

d_call: .
j_call: TRBJ2-7
clone_size: .
v_call: TRBV30
cdr3_nt: TGTGCCTGGAGTGTAGGTGGGGCCTCCTACGAGCAGTACTTC
cdr3_aa: CAWSVGGASYEQYF

d_call: TRBD2
j_call: TRBJ2-5
clone_size: .
v_call: TRBV9
cdr3_nt: TGTGCCAGCAGCGACCACCAGGGACTAGAGGGGACCCAGTACTTC
cdr3_aa: CASSDHQGLEGTQYF

d_call: .
j_call: TRBJ1-1
clone_size: .
v_call: TRBV7-2
cdr3_nt: TGTGCCAGCAGCCCGCTCCCAAGCATGAACACTGAAGCTTTCTTT
cdr3_aa: CASSPLPSMNTEAFF

d_call: TRBD2
j_call: TRBJ2-1
clone_size: .
v_call: TRBV27
cdr3_nt: TGTGCCAGCAGCCGCGGACTAGCGGGGCGGGGGTACTATGAGCAGTTCTTC
cdr3_aa: CASSRGLAGRGYYEQFF

d_call: .
j_call: TRBJ1-5
clone_size: .
v_call: TRBV6-6
cdr3_nt: TGTGCCAGCAGCCTCGGGACACTCCAGCCCCAGCATTTT
cdr3_aa: CASSLGTLQPQHF

d_call: TRBD2
j_call: TRBJ2-3
clone_size: .
v_call: TRBV7-9
cdr3_nt: TGTGCCAGCAGCCAAAATAGCGGGAGTGGATATACGCAGTATTTT
cdr3_aa: CASSQNSGSGYTQYF

d_call: TRBD2
j_call: TRBJ2-7
clone_size: .
v_call: TRBV19
cdr3_nt: TGTGCCAGTAGTATACGTGGGACTAGCGGGGACCGATACGAGCAGTACTTC
cdr3_aa: CASSIRGTSGDRYEQYF

d_call: TRBD1
j_call: TRBJ1-1
clone_size: .
v_call: TRBV5-1
cdr3_nt: TGCGCCAGCACCCTGACAGGGGCGAACACTGAAGCTTTCTTT
cdr3_aa: CASTLTGANTEAFF

d_call: .
j_call: TRBJ2-3
clone_size: once
v_call: TRBV18
cdr3_nt: TGTGCCAGCTCACCACCAAACCAGTTGAATACGCAGTATTTT
cdr3_aa: CASSPPNQLNTQYF

d_call: .
j_call: TRBJ2-3
clone_size: .
v_call: TRBV10-2
cdr3_nt: TGCGCCAGCAGTGGGCGGAGCGGGTCCTTTAGCACAGATACGCAGTATTTT
cdr3_aa: CASSGRSGSFSTDTQYF

d_call: .
j_call: TRBJ2-1
clone_size: .
v_call: TRBV6-5
cdr3_nt: TGTGCCAGCAGTTACTCGGGGCCCGACAATGAGCAGTTCTTC
cdr3_aa: CASSYSGPDNEQFF

d_call: TRBD2
j_call: TRBJ2-7
clone_size: .
v_call: TRBV7-9
cdr3_nt: TGTGCCAGCAGCGATAACCTTAGCGGGAGGCTTCCCAACGAGCAGTACTTC
cdr3_aa: CASSDNLSGRLPNEQYF

d_call: TRBD1
j_call: TRBJ1-2
clone_size: few
v_call: TRBV6-5
cdr3_nt: TGTGCCAGCAGTAACGATCTTAGGGGGCGGAGGGGCTACACCTTC
cdr3_aa: CASSNDLRGRRGYTF

d_call: TRBD2
j_call: TRBJ2-2
clone_size: .
v_call: TRBV5-4
cdr3_nt: TGTGCCAGCAGCGTGGGACTAGCGTTGAACACCGGGGAGCTGTTTTTT
cdr3_aa: CASSVGLALNTGELFF

d_call: .
j_call: TRBJ2-2
clone_size: few
v_call: TRBV5-5
cdr3_nt: TGTGCCAGCAGCCCGATGGTCAGGGCGGACACCGGGGAGCTGTTTTTT
cdr3_aa: CASSPMVRADTGELFF

d_call: .
j_call: TRBJ1-1
clone_size: .
v_call: TRBV6-1
cdr3_nt: TGTGCCAGCAGTGCTCAGGGGTGGACTGAAGCTTTCTTT
cdr3_aa: CASSAQGWTEAFF

d_call: .
j_call: TRBJ2-7
clone_size: .
v_call: TRBV5-4
cdr3_nt: TGTGCCAGCAGCTTGTACCCGGACTCGTCTCGGTACGAGCAGTACTTC
cdr3_aa: CASSLYPDSSRYEQYF

d_call: .
j_call: TRBJ1-5
clone_size: .
v_call: TRBV29-1
cdr3_nt: TGCAGCGTTGGGAGTGACTATAGCAATCAGCCCCAGCATTTT
cdr3_aa: CSVGSDYSNQPQHF

d_call: .
j_call: TRBJ2-7
clone_size: few
v_call: TRBV29-1
cdr3_nt: TGCAGCGGACGAACCAACAGTTACGAGCAGTACTTC
cdr3_aa: CSGRTNSYEQYF

d_call: TRBD1
j_call: TRBJ2-7
clone_size: .
v_call: TRBV4-3
cdr3_nt: TGCGCCAGCAGCCAATTTGAGACAGGGATATACGAGCAGTACTTC
cdr3_aa: CASSQFETGIYEQYF

d_call: TRBD1
j_call: TRBJ2-6
clone_size: .
v_call: TRBV2
cdr3_nt: TGTGCCAGCACCCGGGACAGCCTCTCTGGGGCCAACGTCCTGACTTTC
cdr3_aa: CASTRDSLSGANVLTF

d_call: TRBD2
j_call: TRBJ2-1
clone_size: .
v_call: TRBV7-2
cdr3_nt: TGTGCCAGCAGCCGGACTAGCGGGAGGTCCTACAATGAGCAGTTCTTC
cdr3_aa: CASSRTSGRSYNEQFF

d_call: TRBD1
j_call: TRBJ2-5
clone_size: .
v_call: TRBV4-2
cdr3_nt: TGTGCCAGCAGCCCCTATCTCGGACAGGGGCTCACCCAAGAGACCCAGTACTTC
cdr3_aa: CASSPYLGQGLTQETQYF

d_call: TRBD2
j_call: TRBJ2-7
clone_size: few
v_call: TRBV6-1
cdr3_nt: TGTGCCAGCAGACCCCCCGCTAGCGGCGAGCAGTACTTC
cdr3_aa: CASRPPASGEQYF

d_call: TRBD1
j_call: TRBJ2-5
clone_size: .
v_call: TRBV5-8
cdr3_nt: TGTGCCAGCGGGGACAGGGGGTCCGGAGAGACCCAGTACTTC
cdr3_aa: CASGDRGSGETQYF

d_call: .
j_call: TRBJ1-1
clone_size: .
v_call: TRBV6-6
cdr3_nt: TGTGCCACGTCCCAACAGGGCTACACTGAAGCTTTCTTT
cdr3_aa: CATSQQGYTEAFF

d_call: TRBD1
j_call: TRBJ1-6
clone_size: .
v_call: TRBV18
cdr3_nt: TGTGCCAGCTCACCCACACAGGGGGGGGAACCCCTCCACTTT
cdr3_aa: CASSPTQGGEPLHF

d_call: .
j_call: TRBJ1-1
clone_size: few
v_call: TRBV29-1
cdr3_nt: TGCAGCGTTGAGGGTTTTCCCCACGCAGGGGTGACTGAAGCTTTCTTT
cdr3_aa: CSVEGFPHAGVTEAFF

d_call: TRBD1
j_call: TRBJ2-2
clone_size: .
v_call: TRBV6-1
cdr3_nt: TGTGCCAGCAGTGCCCGACAGGGGTCAATTCTTATGACCGGGGAGCTGTTTTTT
cdr3_aa: CASSARQGSILMTGELFF

d_call: .
j_call: TRBJ2-3
clone_size: .
v_call: TRBV18
cdr3_nt: TGTGCCAGCTCACGGCATGAGGGCACAACAGATACGCAGTATTTT
cdr3_aa: CASSRHEGTTDTQYF

d_call: TRBD1
j_call: TRBJ2-7
clone_size: .
v_call: TRBV28
cdr3_nt: TGTGCCAGCAGTCGATCGGACAGGGTTTGGATCGAGCAGTACTTC
cdr3_aa: CASSRSDRVWIEQYF

d_call: .
j_call: TRBJ1-2
clone_size: few
v_call: TRBV7-9
cdr3_nt: TGTGCCAGCAGCCTTGGTCGGGTAAACACCTTC
cdr3_aa: CASSLGRVNTF

d_call: TRBD1
j_call: TRBJ1-1
clone_size: .
v_call: TRBV29-1
cdr3_nt: TGCAGCGTTGTGGAGACAGGGGGCATGACTGAAGCTTTCTTT
cdr3_aa: CSVVETGGMTEAFF

d_call: .
j_call: TRBJ1-1
clone_size: few
v_call: TRBV18
cdr3_nt: TGTGCCAGCTCACCCTTACCCGCCGGGTTGACTGAAGCTTTCTTT
cdr3_aa: CASSPLPAGLTEAFF

d_call: TRBD2
j_call: TRBJ2-1
clone_size: .
v_call: TRBV7-9
cdr3_nt: TGTGCCAGCAGCTACTTAGCGGGGGGGCCGGACAATGAGCAGTTCTTC
cdr3_aa: CASSYLAGGPDNEQFF

d_call: .
j_call: TRBJ2-7
clone_size: .
v_call: TRBV5-4
cdr3_nt: TGTGCCAGCAGCTTGTTCCCAGGATACGAGCAGTACTTC
cdr3_aa: CASSLFPGYEQYF

d_call: TRBD2
j_call: TRBJ2-3
clone_size: .
v_call: TRBV9
cdr3_nt: TGTGCCAGCAGCGTAGTAAGCGGGAGGGCAGATACGCAGTATTTT
cdr3_aa: CASSVVSGRADTQYF

d_call: .
j_call: TRBJ2-7
clone_size: .
v_call: TRBV29-1
cdr3_nt: TGCAGCGTTCGACTAGTCGTAACCTACGAGCAGTACTTC
cdr3_aa: CSVRLVVTYEQYF

d_call: .
j_call: TRBJ1-3
clone_size: .
v_call: TRBV2
cdr3_nt: TGTGCCAGCACCCGGGGGGGAACTGGAAACACCATATATTTT
cdr3_aa: CASTRGGTGNTIYF

d_call: .
j_call: TRBJ1-5
clone_size: .
v_call: TRBV6-1
cdr3_nt: TGTGCCAGCAGTCCTTCTAAGCCCCAGCATTTT
cdr3_aa: CASSPSKPQHF

d_call: TRBD1
j_call: TRBJ1-1
clone_size: few
v_call: TRBV6-5
cdr3_nt: TGTGCCAGCAGTTACTCCCGACAGGGGGGGACTGAAGCTTTCTTT
cdr3_aa: CASSYSRQGGTEAFF

d_call: TRBD2
j_call: TRBJ2-3
clone_size: few
v_call: TRBV6-6
cdr3_nt: TGTGCCAGCAGCCGGAGGACTAGCGGGTACACAGATACGCAGTATTTT
cdr3_aa: CASSRRTSGYTDTQYF

d_call: TRBD2
j_call: TRBJ2-7
clone_size: .
v_call: TRBV9
cdr3_nt: TGTGCCAGCAGCATAGGGCCTAGCGGGGGGACCTACGAGCAGTACTTC
cdr3_aa: CASSIGPSGGTYEQYF

d_call: TRBD1
j_call: TRBJ1-2
clone_size: .
v_call: TRBV29-1
cdr3_nt: TGCAGCGTCTTACTGGACAGGGCAAACTATGGCTACACCTTC
cdr3_aa: CSVLLDRANYGYTF